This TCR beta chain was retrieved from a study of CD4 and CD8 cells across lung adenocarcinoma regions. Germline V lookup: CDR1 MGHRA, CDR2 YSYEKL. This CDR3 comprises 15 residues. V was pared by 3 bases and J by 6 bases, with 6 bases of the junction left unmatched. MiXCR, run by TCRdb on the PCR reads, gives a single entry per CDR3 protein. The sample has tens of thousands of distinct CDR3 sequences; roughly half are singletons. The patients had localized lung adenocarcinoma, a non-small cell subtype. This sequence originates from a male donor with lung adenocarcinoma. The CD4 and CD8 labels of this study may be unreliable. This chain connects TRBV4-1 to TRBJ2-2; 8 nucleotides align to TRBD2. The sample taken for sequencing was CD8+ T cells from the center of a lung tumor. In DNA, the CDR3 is TGCGCCAGCAGCCATGCGGGAGGAAGGGCCGGGGAGCTGTTTTTT. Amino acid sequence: CASSHAGGRAGELFF.